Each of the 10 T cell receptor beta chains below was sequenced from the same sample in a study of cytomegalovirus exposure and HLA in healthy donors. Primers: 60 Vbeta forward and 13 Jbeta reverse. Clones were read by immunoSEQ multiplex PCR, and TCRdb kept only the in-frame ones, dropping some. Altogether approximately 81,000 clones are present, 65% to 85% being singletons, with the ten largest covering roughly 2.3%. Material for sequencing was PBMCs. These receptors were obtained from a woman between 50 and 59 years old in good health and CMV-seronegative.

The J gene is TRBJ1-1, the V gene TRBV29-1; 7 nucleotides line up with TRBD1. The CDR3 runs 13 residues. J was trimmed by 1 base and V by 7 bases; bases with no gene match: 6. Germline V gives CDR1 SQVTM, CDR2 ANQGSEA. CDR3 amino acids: CSALGQKNTEAFF. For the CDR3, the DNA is TGCAGCGCGTTGGGACAGAAGAACACTGAAGCTTTCTTT.

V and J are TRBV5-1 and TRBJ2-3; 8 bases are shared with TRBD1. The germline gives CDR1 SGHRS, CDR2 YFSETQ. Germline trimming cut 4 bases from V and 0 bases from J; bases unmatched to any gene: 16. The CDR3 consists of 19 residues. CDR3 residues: CASSLAWTGRAESTDTQYF. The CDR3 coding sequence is TGCGCCAGCAGCCTTGCTTGGACAGGGCGAGCGGAAAGCACAGATACGCAGTATTTT.

This CDR3 reads CASSQAGTGGVQYV. The CDR3 DNA follows: TGTGCCAGCAGCCAAGCCGGGACAGGGGGCGTACAGTACGTC. The chain links TRBV14 to TRBJ2-7, with 12 bases fitting TRBD1. Per germline, CDR1 SGHDN and CDR2 FVKESK. Trimming at V came to 1 base and at J to 10 bases, leaving 5 bases not matched to a gene. CDR3 length: 14 amino acids.

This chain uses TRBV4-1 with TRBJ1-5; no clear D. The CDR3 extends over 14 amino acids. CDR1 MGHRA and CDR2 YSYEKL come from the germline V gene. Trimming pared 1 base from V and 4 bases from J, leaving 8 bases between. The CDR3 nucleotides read TGCGCCAGCAGCCAAGCTGGCGGTAATCAGCCCCAGCATTTT. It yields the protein CASSQAGGNQPQHF.

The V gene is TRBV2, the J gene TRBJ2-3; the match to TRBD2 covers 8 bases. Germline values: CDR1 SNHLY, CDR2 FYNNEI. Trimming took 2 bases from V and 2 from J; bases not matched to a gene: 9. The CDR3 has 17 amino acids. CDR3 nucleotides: TGTGCCAGCAGTGAACTTGCGGGAGGACTTTACACAGATACGCAGTATTTT. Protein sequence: CASSELAGGLYTDTQYF.

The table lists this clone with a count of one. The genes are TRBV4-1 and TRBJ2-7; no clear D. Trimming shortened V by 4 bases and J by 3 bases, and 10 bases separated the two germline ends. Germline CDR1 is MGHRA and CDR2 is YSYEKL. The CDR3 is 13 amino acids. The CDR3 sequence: CASSLSTGYEQYF. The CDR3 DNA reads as TGCGCCAGCAGCCTCTCTACCGGCTACGAGCAGTACTTC.

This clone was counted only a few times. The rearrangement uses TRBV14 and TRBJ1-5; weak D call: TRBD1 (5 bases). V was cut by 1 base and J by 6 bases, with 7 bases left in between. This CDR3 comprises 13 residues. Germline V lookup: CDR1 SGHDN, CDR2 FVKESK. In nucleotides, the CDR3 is TGTGCCAGCAGCCAAGGGGGCCCTCAGCCCCAGCATTTT. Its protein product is CASSQGGPQPQHF.

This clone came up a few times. CDR3 sequence: CASRGSGLVSYGYTF. The CDR3, as DNA: TGTGCCAGCAGGGGTAGCGGATTGGTTAGCTATGGCTACACCTTC. The rearrangement joins TRBV2 to TRBJ1-2; D gene unclear. The CDR3 is made up of 15 amino acids. The V and J ends lost 6 bases and 4 bases respectively, with 18 bases between them. CDR1 and CDR2 from the germline V gene are SNHLY and FYNNEI.

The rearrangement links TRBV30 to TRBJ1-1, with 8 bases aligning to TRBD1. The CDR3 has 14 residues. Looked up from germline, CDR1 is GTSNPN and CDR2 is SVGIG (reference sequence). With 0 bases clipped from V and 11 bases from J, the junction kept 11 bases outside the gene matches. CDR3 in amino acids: CAWSVSLGTGDAFF. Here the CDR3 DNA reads TGTGCCTGGAGTGTATCGCTCGGGACAGGTGACGCTTTCTTT.

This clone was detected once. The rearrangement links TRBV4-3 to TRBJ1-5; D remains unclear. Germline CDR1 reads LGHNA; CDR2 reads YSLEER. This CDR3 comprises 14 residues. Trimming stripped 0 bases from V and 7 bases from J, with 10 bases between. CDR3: CASSQDGRVQPQHF. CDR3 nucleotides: TGCGCCAGCAGCCAAGATGGCCGGGTCCAGCCCCAGCATTTT.